This T cell receptor (beta chain) emerged from a study of control samples from healthy donors and cancer patients. Profiling relied on immunoSEQ multiplex PCR, and the TCRdb table lists in-frame clones only, not all of them. There are 130,000 to 150,000 clones in the sample; 75% to 90% occur only once, and around 4.9% lies in the top ten. The ends lost 5 bases at V and 1 base at J; junction bases unmatched: 10. The V gene's germline CDR1 is SEHNR and CDR2 FQNEAQ (reference sequence). The CDR3 runs to 18 residues. Sequencing used blood. The rearrangement uses TRBV7-9 and TRBJ2-2; 10 nucleotides line up with TRBD1. This receptor was taken from a man aged 25 to 40 in good health. CDR3 DNA sequence: TGTGCCAGCAGCCCCCGCCGGCGGGACAGGGGGAACACCGGGGAGCTGTTTTTT. It encodes CASSPRRRDRGNTGELFF.